The clone carrying this T cell receptor beta chain turned up a few times. Its antigen is currently unknown. The PCR used 60 Vbeta and 13 Jbeta primers. Profiled with immunoSEQ multiplex PCR; TCRdb holds only in-frame clones, not every one. In the table there are around 150,000 clones, approximately 80% of which are singletons. Germline CDR1 LNHDA, CDR2 SQIVND (reference sequence). J lost 8 bases, V lost 7 bases, and 8 bases had no gene match. The CDR3 is made up of 13 amino acids. This sample was included in a study of cytomegalovirus exposure and HLA in healthy donors. Study observations and caveats: For most subjects, TCR beta sequences were reported to predict HLA-A and HLA-B alleles with accuracy. Later on, an analysis showed TCR association rates differing by HLA locus, with DRB1 the most and HLA-C the fewest. Reports showed the classifier diagnosing cytomegalovirus status with high specificity and sensitivity. The dataset shows that most TCR sequences were rare, while some public TCRs occurred in many donors.

Material for sequencing was PBMCs. The chain couples TRBV19 to TRBJ1-2; 9 bases line up with TRBD1. This clonotype was obtained from a middle-aged man in good health and CMV-seropositive. CDR3 residues: CASTSQDRGGYTF. The CDR3, as DNA: TGTGCCAGTACCTCGCAGGACAGGGGAGGCTACACCTTC.